This passage covers 24 T cell receptor beta chains from one sample sequenced in a study of T cell responses to AZD1222 COVID-19 vaccine listed by TCRdb under 2021. Libraries came from the immunoSEQ multiplex PCR assay. TCRdb took this table from immuneACCESS and kept in-frame rearrangements with V and J called. Such tables lack part of the clones; where checked against another copy, unresolved V genes explain under half of the gap, and the rest is unexplained. The sample table records about 94,000 clones; 90% of these occur just once. The ten biggest clones cover approximately 8.7% of the sample. Read against the paper, the sample's time point label means: baseline before first vaccination. The specimen comprised peripheral blood, sampled on day 0 of AZD1222 vaccination. Source of these receptors: an adult in good health.

The chain combines TRBV5-8 with TRBJ2-5, with D unresolved. The CDR3 has 11 amino acids. The V gene lost 2 bases and the J gene lost 5 bases, with 4 bases spanning the gap. Germline CDR1 and CDR2: SGHTS and YDEGEE. DNA of the CDR3: TGTGCCAGCAGCTTTTTGGAGACCCAGTACTTC. Amino acids: CASSFLETQYF.

This clone has just a few counts. The chain recombines TRBV4-3 with TRBJ2-6; D is perhaps TRBD1 (6 bases). V lost 1 base and J lost 1, with 8 bases in between. Germline V CDR1 and CDR2: LGHNA, YSLEER. The CDR3 loop spans 16 amino acids. CDR3 amino acids: CASSQVRGSGANVLTF. The CDR3 region has the DNA TGCGCCAGCAGCCAAGTGAGGGGGTCTGGGGCCAACGTCCTGACTTTC.

This chain joins TRBV10-1 and TRBJ1-4, with 7 bases matching TRBD1. Germline V lookup: CDR1 WNHNN, CDR2 SYGVQD (reference sequence). This CDR3 has 16 residues. V was clipped by 2 bases and J by 4 bases; unmatched bases: 7. The CDR3 here is CASSEPGQASNEKLFF. The CDR3 DNA follows: TGCGCCAGCAGTGAGCCAGGACAGGCGAGTAATGAAAAACTGTTTTTT.

The V and J genes are TRBV4-3 and TRBJ1-6, with 9 bases that match TRBD1. Germline CDR1 reads LGHNA; CDR2 reads YSLEER. The V segment lost 0 bases and the J segment 7 bases; nucleotides outside the gene matches: 4. The CDR3 is 16 amino acids. CDR3: CASSQDAGQGNSPLHF. CDR3 DNA sequence: TGCGCCAGCAGCCAAGACGCCGGACAGGGGAATTCACCCCTCCACTTT.

The genes are TRBV4-3 and TRBJ2-1, with 12 bases matching TRBD2. This CDR3 has 15 amino acids. J gave up 4 bases and V 6 bases, and 4 bases lay outside the gene matches. CDR1 LGHNA and CDR2 YSLEER come from the germline V gene. CDR3 sequence reads: CASSHTSGGYNEQFF. CDR3 nucleotide sequence: TGCGCCAGCAGTCATACTAGCGGGGGGTACAATGAGCAGTTCTTC.

The chain uses TRBV7-3 and TRBJ2-1, with 11 bases identical to TRBD1. The CDR3 extends over 17 amino acids. After removal of 2 bases from V and 9 bases from J, the junction contained 12 bases not matched to a gene. In germline, CDR1 is SGHTA, CDR2 FQGTGA. This chain's CDR3 is CASSLGPVGTGGTEQFF. DNA for the CDR3: TGTGCCAGCAGCTTAGGCCCGGTCGGGACAGGGGGTACTGAGCAGTTCTTC.

J is TRBJ2-5 and V is TRBV29-1; 8 positions match TRBD1. V dropped 5 bases and J dropped 5; count of bases not matched to a gene: 10. Germline V lookup: CDR1 SQVTM, CDR2 ANQGSEA. The CDR3 length is 14 residues. The CDR3 DNA reads as TGCAGCGTTCAATCAGGGGGCGTTGAGGAGACCCAGTACTTC. As protein: CSVQSGGVEETQYF.

This chain connects TRBV25-1 to TRBJ2-5; TRBD1 matches at 10 bases. V trimming: 4 bases; J trimming: 4 bases; junction bases outside the gene matches: 9. The germline V gene encodes CDR1 MGHDK and CDR2 SYGVNS. This CDR3 contains 16 residues. The DNA of the CDR3 is TGTGCCAGCAGTGGTCCCGGGACAGGGGACGCAGAGACCCAGTACTTC. Translating gives CASSGPGTGDAETQYF.

The rearrangement joins TRBV6-5 to TRBJ2-7, with D tentatively TRBD2 (5 bases). The CDR3 loop spans 12 amino acids. Germline CDR1 is MNHEY and CDR2 is SVGAGI. The ends were cut back, 6 bases at V and 6 bases at J, with 12 bases in the middle. CDR3 amino acids: CASSPGFSEQYF. The CDR3 DNA follows: TGTGCCAGCAGCCCGGGGTTCTCCGAGCAGTACTTC.

This chain links TRBV2 with TRBJ1-5; 7 nucleotides align to TRBD1. The J segment lost 7 bases and the V segment lost 7 bases, leaving 7 bases of the junction unmatched. The CDR3 runs to 13 residues. Per germline, CDR1 SNHLY and CDR2 FYNNEI. This CDR3 reads CASTLTGVQPQHF. The CDR3 DNA follows: TGTGCCAGCACCTTAACAGGGGTCCAGCCCCAGCATTTT. Full variable domain (rest looked up from reference TRBV2 and TRBJ1-5): EPEVTQTPSHQVTQMGQEVILRCVPISNHLYFYWYRQILGQKVEFLVSFYNNEISEKSEIFDDQFSVERPDGSNFTLKIRSTKLEDSAMYFCASTLTGVQPQHFGDGTRLSIL.

The gene calls are TRBV19 and TRBJ1-3; D ambiguous. This CDR3 is 14 amino acids long. The germline V gene has CDR1 LNHDA and CDR2 SQIVND (reference sequence). V lost 9 bases and J lost 4, with 16 bases in between. The CDR3 spells CASGRPDVGNTIYF. The CDR3 DNA reads as TGTGCCAGCGGTCGCCCAGACGTCGGAAACACCATATATTTT.

The chain has TRBV14 and TRBJ2-7, with 10 bases lining up with TRBD1. CDR3 length: 15 amino acids. Germline V CDR1 and CDR2: SGHDN, FVKESK. Trimming removed 4 bases from V and 2 bases from J; junction bases left unmatched: 5. The CDR3, as DNA: TGTGCCAGCAGCCGGCGGGACAGGGGCCCCTACGAGCAGTACTTC. Amino acid sequence: CASSRRDRGPYEQYF.

The rearrangement uses TRBV27 and TRBJ1-2; 8 bases match TRBD1. This CDR3 has 14 amino acids. Germline V CDR1 and CDR2: MNHEY, SMNVEV (reference sequence). V shed 6 bases, J shed 5 bases, and the junction held 8 bases outside the gene matches. The CDR3 loop reads CASRRTGRTYGYTF. In nucleotides, the CDR3 is TGTGCCAGCAGGAGGACAGGGAGAACTTATGGCTACACCTTC.

The gene calls are TRBV2 and TRBJ2-5; D tentatively reads TRBD1 or TRBD2 (5 bases each). The CDR3 runs 13 residues. In germline, CDR1 is SNHLY, CDR2 FYNNEI. In DNA, the CDR3 is TGTGGCGCCTGGGGGACGGACCAAGAGACCCAGTACTTC. It yields the protein CGAWGTDQETQYF.

The V gene is TRBV4-2, the J gene TRBJ2-2; possibly TRBD2 for D (6 bases). Germline V gives CDR1 LGHNA, CDR2 YNFKEQ. The CDR3 has 15 amino acids. Trimming removed 4 bases from V and 7 bases from J, with 16 bases in between. The CDR3 sequence is CASSPNGGLSGELFF. The DNA for the CDR3 is TGTGCCAGCAGCCCCAACGGAGGGTTGAGCGGGGAGCTGTTTTTT.

The chain is built from TRBV2 and TRBJ2-7; 13 bases fit TRBD2. There are 14 residues in the CDR3. Trimming removed 8 bases from V and 2 bases from J; junction bases left unmatched: 3. Per germline, CDR1 SNHLY and CDR2 FYNNEI. The DNA of the CDR3 is TGTGCCAGCTTACTAGCGGGGGGGACCTACGAGCAGTACTTC. Protein: CASLLAGGTYEQYF.

J is TRBJ2-2 and V is TRBV6-5; D unresolved. Between the trimmed V and J ends, which lost 4 bases and 5 bases, there was a span of 17 bases. The CDR3 is made up of 16 amino acids. Germline CDR1 and CDR2: MNHEY and SVGAGI. CDR3 nucleotides: TGTGCCAGCAGTTCCCCAGGAGACCTGAGGACCGGGGAGCTGTTTTTT. Its protein is CASSSPGDLRTGELFF.

The chain is built from TRBV20-1 and TRBJ2-1; D ambiguous. Trimming shortened V by 7 bases and J by 6 bases, and 10 bases separated the two germline ends. The germline V gene has CDR1 DFQATT and CDR2 SNEGSKA (reference sequence). This CDR3 is built from 11 residues. CDR3 DNA: TGCAGTGTCCGTGGAAGCAATGAGCAGTTCTTC. This encodes CSVRGSNEQFF.

The chain joins TRBV4-3 to TRBJ2-7, with a possible D match to TRBD2 (5 bases). The CDR3 loop spans 15 amino acids. Trimming shortened V by 0 bases and J by 2 bases, and 11 bases separated the two germline ends. The germline V gene has CDR1 LGHNA and CDR2 YSLEER. The CDR3 nucleotides read TGCGCCAGCAGCCAAGATGCCGGGAAAACCTACGAGCAGTACTTC. Its protein product is CASSQDAGKTYEQYF.

Only one count was recorded for this clone. The V call is TRBV29-1, the J call TRBJ2-5; TRBD2 agrees at 7 bases. The germline V gene has CDR1 SQVTM and CDR2 ANQGSEA. This CDR3 has 13 residues. Trimming at V came to 4 bases and at J to 3 bases, leaving 5 bases not matched to a gene. For the CDR3, the DNA is TGCAGCGTTGTGGTGGGGGGGGAAGAGACCCAGTACTTC. Translated, it gives CSVVVGGEETQYF.

CDR3 nucleotides: TGTGCCAGCAGTCAGACAGGGGGCCCGTTCGAGCAGTACTTC. Translating it yields CASSQTGGPFEQYF. This rearrangement joins TRBV6-5 to TRBJ2-7; 10 bases align to TRBD1. V lost 5 bases and J lost 6; bases outside the gene matches: 7. Germline CDR1 reads MNHEY; CDR2 reads SVGAGI. This CDR3 comprises 14 residues.

The chain recombines TRBV5-1 with TRBJ2-7, with D perhaps assigned TRBD1 or TRBD2 (5 bases each). This CDR3 has 12 residues. The V and J ends lost 3 bases and 7 bases respectively, with 11 bases between them. Germline lookup yields CDR1 SGHRS and CDR2 YFSETQ. CDR3 region: CASSWRAGEQYF. CDR3 coding DNA: TGCGCCAGCAGCTGGCGGGCAGGGGAGCAGTACTTC.

This chain uses TRBV6-5 with TRBJ2-5; TRBD2 agrees at 10 bases. V was pared by 0 bases and J by 4 bases, with 5 bases of the junction left unmatched. The germline gives CDR1 MNHEY, CDR2 SVGAGI. This CDR3 region has 16 residues. The DNA of the CDR3 is TGTGCCAGCAGTTACTCTATAGCGGGGGGTGGAGAGACCCAGTACTTC. Translated: CASSYSIAGGGETQYF.

This clone was found once. Compared with germline, one end of the junction differs, possibly owing to a read error. The rearrangement uses TRBV7-7 and TRBJ2-7, with D possibly called TRBD1 or TRBD2 (7 bases each). Germline CDR1 is SSHAT and CDR2 is FNYEAQ (reference sequence). This CDR3 is 15 amino acids long. CDR3 DNA sequence: TGTGCTAGCAGCCCAGGGGGGGACAGCCCCTACGAGCAGTACTTC. Its protein product is CASSPGGDSPYEQYF.